The clone carrying this T cell receptor (beta chain) was counted once. The antigen remains unidentified. The data originate from a study of tumor-infiltrating lymphocytes in localized non-small cell lung cancer. Study context: From each patient, both tumor and uninvolved lung, non-adjacent to tumor, were sampled. The study, taken as a whole, reports: Only some patients had TCR sequencing, depending on available tissue.

Generated by immunoSEQ multiplex PCR, the TCRdb table keeps only in-frame clones and is missing some. The table includes about 6,500 clones, around 60% detected once. Sequencing input: uninvolved lung tissue not adjacent to the tumor. The TCR was taken from a human donor with non-small cell lung cancer.

CDR3 coding DNA: TGTGCCTGGATGCAGGGGGCCAGAGGCTACACCTTC. Translated, it gives CAWMQGARGYTF. The J gene is TRBJ1-2, the V gene TRBV30, with 8 bases lining up with TRBD1. CDR1 and CDR2 (germline): GTSNPN, SVGIG (reference sequence). After removal of 4 bases from V and 8 bases from J, the junction contained 6 bases not matched to a gene. The CDR3 loop spans 12 amino acids.